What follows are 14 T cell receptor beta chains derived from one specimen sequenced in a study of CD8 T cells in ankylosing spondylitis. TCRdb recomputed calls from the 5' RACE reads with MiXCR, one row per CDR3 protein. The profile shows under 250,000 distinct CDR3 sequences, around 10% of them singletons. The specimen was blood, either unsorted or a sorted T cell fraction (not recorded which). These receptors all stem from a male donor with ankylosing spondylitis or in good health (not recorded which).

The chain's CDR3 is CATSRVVGPLYEQYF. The CDR3, as DNA: TGTGCCACCAGCAGAGTAGTCGGACCACTCTACGAGCAGTACTTC. The rearrangement uses TRBV15 and TRBJ2-7, with D unclear. V dropped 1 base and J dropped 3 bases, with 13 bases sitting between them. CDR1 is LNHNV and CDR2 is YYDKDF in the germline V gene (reference sequence). CDR3 length: 15 residues.

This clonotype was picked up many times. The CDR3 sequence: CSASELKEGPQGYTF. In DNA form, the CDR3 reads TGCAGTGCTAGTGAATTGAAAGAGGGGCCGCAGGGCTACACCTTC. The chain recombines TRBV20-1 with TRBJ1-2; a weak D match, TRBD1 (5 bases). The CDR3 contains 15 residues. Trimming stripped 3 bases from V and 8 bases from J, with 22 bases between. Germline CDR1 and CDR2: DFQATT and SNEGSKA (reference sequence).

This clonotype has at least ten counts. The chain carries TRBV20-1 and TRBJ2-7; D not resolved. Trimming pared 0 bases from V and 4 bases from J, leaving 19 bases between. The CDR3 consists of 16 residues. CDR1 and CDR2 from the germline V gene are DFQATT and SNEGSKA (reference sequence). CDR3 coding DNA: TGCAGTGCTAGAGATGGGTCCGGAGACACCATATACGAGCAGTACTTC. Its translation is CSARDGSGDTIYEQYF.

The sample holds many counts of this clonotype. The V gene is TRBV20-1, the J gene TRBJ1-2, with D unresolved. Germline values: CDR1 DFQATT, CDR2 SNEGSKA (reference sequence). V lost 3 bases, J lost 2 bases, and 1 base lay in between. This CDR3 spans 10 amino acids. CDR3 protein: CSARNYGYTF. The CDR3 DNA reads TGCAGTGCTAGGAACTATGGCTACACCTTC.

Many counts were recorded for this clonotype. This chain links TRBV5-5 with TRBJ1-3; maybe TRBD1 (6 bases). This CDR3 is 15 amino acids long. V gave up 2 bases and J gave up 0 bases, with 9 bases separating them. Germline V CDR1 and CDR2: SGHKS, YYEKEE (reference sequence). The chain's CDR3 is CASSLTGNSGNTIYF. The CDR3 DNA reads TGTGCCAGCAGCTTAACAGGGAACTCTGGAAACACCATATATTTT. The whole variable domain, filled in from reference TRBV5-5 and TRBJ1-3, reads DAGVTQSPTHLIKTRGQQVTLRCSPISGHKSVSWYQQVLGQGPQFIFQYYEKEERGRGNFPDRFSARQFPNYSSELNVNALLLGDSALYLCASSLTGNSGNTIYFGEGSWLTVV.

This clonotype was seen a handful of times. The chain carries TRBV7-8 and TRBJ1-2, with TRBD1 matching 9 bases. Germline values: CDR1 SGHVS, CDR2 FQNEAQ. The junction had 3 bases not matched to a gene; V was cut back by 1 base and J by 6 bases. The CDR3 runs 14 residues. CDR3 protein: CASSLDTGGDGYTF. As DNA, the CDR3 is TGTGCCAGCAGCTTAGATACAGGGGGCGATGGCTACACCTTC.

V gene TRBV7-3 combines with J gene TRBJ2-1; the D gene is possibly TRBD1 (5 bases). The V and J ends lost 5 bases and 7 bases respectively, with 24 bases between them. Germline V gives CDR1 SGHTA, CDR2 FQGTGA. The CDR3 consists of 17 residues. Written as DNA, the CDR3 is TGTGCCAGCAGCCCAAGACCCCAGACAGTCAGACGGAATGAGCAGTTCTTC. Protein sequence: CASSPRPQTVRRNEQFF.

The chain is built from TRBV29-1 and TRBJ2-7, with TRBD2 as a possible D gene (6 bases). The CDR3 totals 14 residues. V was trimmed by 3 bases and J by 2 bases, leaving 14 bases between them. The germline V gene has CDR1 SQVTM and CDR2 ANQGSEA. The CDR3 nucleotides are TGCAGCGTTGACGGAGGGTATCCAACCTACGAGCAGTACTTC. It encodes CSVDGGYPTYEQYF.

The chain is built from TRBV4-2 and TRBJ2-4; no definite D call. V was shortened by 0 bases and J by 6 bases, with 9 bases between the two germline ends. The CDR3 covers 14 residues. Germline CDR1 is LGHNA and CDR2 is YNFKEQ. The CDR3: CASSQDPGTNIQYF. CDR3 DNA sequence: TGTGCCAGCAGCCAAGACCCAGGTACAAACATTCAGTACTTC.

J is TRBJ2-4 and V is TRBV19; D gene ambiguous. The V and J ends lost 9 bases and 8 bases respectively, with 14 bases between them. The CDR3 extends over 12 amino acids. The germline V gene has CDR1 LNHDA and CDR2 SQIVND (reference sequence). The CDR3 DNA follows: TGTGCCAGCCATGATATTGGGTACATTCAGTACTTC. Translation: CASHDIGYIQYF.

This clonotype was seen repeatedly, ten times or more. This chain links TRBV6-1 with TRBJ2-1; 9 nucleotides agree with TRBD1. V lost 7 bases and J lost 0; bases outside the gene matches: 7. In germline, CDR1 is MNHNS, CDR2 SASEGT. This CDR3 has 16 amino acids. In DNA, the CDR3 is TGTGCCAGCACCTACAGGGGGCCAAGCTCCTACAATGAGCAGTTCTTC. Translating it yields CASTYRGPSSYNEQFF.

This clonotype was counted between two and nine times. This chain's CDR3 is CASSLFGEVTDTQYF. CDR3 DNA: TGTGCCAGCAGCTTGTTCGGAGAGGTCACAGATACGCAGTATTTT. This chain connects TRBV7-9 to TRBJ2-3; D not resolved. Trimming stripped 3 bases from V and 2 bases from J, with 12 bases between. CDR3 length: 15 amino acids. Germline V gives CDR1 SEHNR, CDR2 FQNEAQ (reference sequence).

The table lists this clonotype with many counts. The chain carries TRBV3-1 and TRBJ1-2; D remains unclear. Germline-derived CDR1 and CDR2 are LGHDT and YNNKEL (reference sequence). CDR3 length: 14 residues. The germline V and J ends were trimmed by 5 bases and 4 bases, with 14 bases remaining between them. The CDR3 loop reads CASSEGSNSYGYTF. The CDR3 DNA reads TGTGCCAGCAGCGAAGGGTCTAACAGCTATGGCTACACCTTC.

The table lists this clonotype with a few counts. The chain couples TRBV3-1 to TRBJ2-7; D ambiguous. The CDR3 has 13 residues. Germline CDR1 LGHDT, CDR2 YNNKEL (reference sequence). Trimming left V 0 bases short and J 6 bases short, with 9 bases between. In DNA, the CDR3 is TGTGCCAGCAGCCAAGATTGGTTTGGCGAGCAGTACTTC. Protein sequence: CASSQDWFGEQYF.